Below are 20 T cell receptor beta chains sequenced from a single sample in a study of shared clonotypes between healthy human individuals. Sequenced by immunoSEQ multiplex PCR; TCRdb stores in-frame clones only, minus some. This sample has 2 million or so clones, with 85% to 95% found just once. The sequenced material came from naive CD4+ T cells sorted from blood. Subset in this sample: CD45RA+ positively selected. All receptors derive from a man aged 18 to 29 in good health.

The chain couples TRBV6-5 to TRBJ2-3; D is undetermined. The V gene lost 0 bases and the J gene lost 3 bases, with 13 bases spanning the gap. Germline V gives CDR1 MNHEY, CDR2 SVGAGI. The CDR3 contains 16 residues. The CDR3 protein is CASSYSAFPVTDTQYF. The CDR3 bases are TGTGCCAGCAGTTACTCAGCCTTCCCTGTTACAGATACGCAGTATTTT.

The chain has TRBV28 and TRBJ2-3, with 12 positions matching TRBD1. J was trimmed by 1 base and V by 6 bases; bases with no gene match: 2. The CDR3 extends over 15 amino acids. Germline V lookup: CDR1 MDHEN, CDR2 SYDVKM. CDR3 bases: TGTGCCAGCAGGGGACAGGGGGCCGGCACAGATACGCAGTATTTT. Amino acid sequence: CASRGQGAGTDTQYF.

There are a few counts of this clone. Other nucleotide sequences in the sample specify the same CDR3. The rearrangement joins TRBV5-1 to TRBJ2-5; 10 bases fit TRBD1. Trimming at V came to 0 bases and at J to 1 base, leaving 0 bases not matched to a gene. CDR3 length: 15 residues. Germline loops: CDR1 SGHRS, CDR2 YFSETQ. The CDR3 DNA follows: TGCGCCAGCAGCTTGGGACAGGGGGCCCAAGAGACCCAGTACTTC. This encodes CASSLGQGAQETQYF.

The gene calls are TRBV19 and TRBJ2-7; 12 bases fit TRBD1. Germline V gene data show CDR1 as LNHDA and CDR2 as SQIVND (reference sequence). This CDR3 region has 15 residues. Trimming took 5 bases from V and 5 from J; bases not matched to a gene: 7. The CDR3 loop reads CASSPWDRGRDEQYF. The CDR3 DNA is TGTGCCAGTAGTCCGTGGGACAGGGGGCGCGACGAGCAGTACTTC.

The rearrangement joins TRBV2 to TRBJ2-7; 11 bases are shared with TRBD1. The CDR3 sequence is 15 residues long. The germline V gene encodes CDR1 SNHLY and CDR2 FYNNEI. Germline trimming cut 7 bases from V and 4 bases from J; bases unmatched to any gene: 9. The CDR3 region is CASTGPGQGVYEQYF. The CDR3 DNA is TGTGCCAGCACCGGACCGGGACAGGGGGTTTACGAGCAGTACTTC.

The chain couples TRBV6-1 to TRBJ1-5; 7 bases map to TRBD1. CDR3 size: 15 residues. The V segment lost 1 base and the J segment 7 bases; nucleotides outside the gene matches: 7. Per germline, CDR1 MNHNS and CDR2 SASEGT. CDR3 residues: CASSEGQGGKQPQHF. In DNA form, the CDR3 reads TGTGCCAGCAGTGAAGGACAGGGTGGAAAGCAGCCCCAGCATTTT.

The chain joins TRBV5-5 to TRBJ2-7; D possibly corresponds to TRBD2 (6 bases). The CDR3 spans 14 residues. The V gene lost 4 bases and the J gene lost 0 bases, with 11 bases spanning the gap. Germline loops: CDR1 SGHKS, CDR2 YYEKEE (reference sequence). As DNA, the CDR3 is TGTGCCAGCAGCCCCCGGGGAGGCTCCTACGAGCAGTACTTC. This gives the protein CASSPRGGSYEQYF.

The J gene is TRBJ2-5, the V gene TRBV7-2, with 8 bases aligning to TRBD1. Germline values: CDR1 SGHTA, CDR2 FQGNSA. The V and J ends lost 1 base and 1 base, in that order; junction bases with no gene match: 5. This CDR3 region has 16 residues. CDR3 sequence reads: CASSLVGTGRQETQYF. In DNA, the CDR3 is TGTGCCAGCAGCTTAGTGGGGACAGGACGCCAAGAGACCCAGTACTTC.

The J gene is TRBJ2-2, the V gene TRBV5-1, with 7 bases aligning to TRBD1. J was trimmed by 6 bases and V by 5 bases; bases with no gene match: 7. The CDR3 covers 14 residues. Germline V gene sequence: CDR1 SGHRS, CDR2 YFSETQ. DNA for the CDR3: TGCGCCAGCAGGGAGACAGGGACCTCCGGGGAGCTGTTTTTT. The encoded protein is CASRETGTSGELFF.

V and J are TRBV10-3 and TRBJ2-7; TRBD2 agrees at 10 bases. The J segment lost 4 bases and the V segment lost 4 bases, leaving 7 bases of the junction unmatched. This CDR3 region has 15 residues. In germline, CDR1 is ENHRY, CDR2 SYGVKD. CDR3 sequence: CAISGASGSQYEQYF. The CDR3 DNA is TGTGCCATCAGTGGTGCTAGCGGGAGTCAGTACGAGCAGTACTTC.

The CDR3 DNA reads as TGTGCCAGCAGTGACCTACAGGCGAACACTGAAGCTTTCTTT. As protein: CASSDLQANTEAFF. V and J are TRBV25-1 and TRBJ1-1, with D perhaps matching TRBD1 (5 bases). V dropped 3 bases and J dropped 1 base, with 9 bases sitting between them. This CDR3 is 14 amino acids long. The V gene's germline CDR1 is MGHDK and CDR2 SYGVNS.

A remark on this clone: Mismatch with germline at one junction end may stem from a read error. The chain joins TRBV7-7 to TRBJ2-1, with D tentatively TRBD2 (6 bases). CDR1 is SSHAT, CDR2 FNYEAQ, per germline (reference sequence). This CDR3 has 15 amino acids. The CDR3 DNA follows: TGTGCTAGCAGCCCCTCGACTAGCTCCTACAATGAGCAGTTCTTC. This sequence encodes CASSPSTSSYNEQFF.

The chain has TRBV28 and TRBJ1-5; the D gene is possibly TRBD1 (6 bases). The CDR3 sequence is 13 residues long. V shed 5 bases and J shed 7 bases, with 12 bases lying between them. Germline CDR1 reads MDHEN; CDR2 reads SYDVKM. CDR3 amino acids: CASSTGWRQPQHF. Here the CDR3 DNA reads TGTGCCAGCAGTACAGGGTGGCGGCAGCCCCAGCATTTT.

V and J are TRBV7-9 and TRBJ2-3; TRBD2 matches at 9 bases. The CDR3 spans 18 residues. CDR1 is SEHNR, CDR2 FQNEAQ, per germline (reference sequence). The V and J ends lost 2 bases and 4 bases, in that order; junction bases with no gene match: 13. CDR3 nucleotide sequence: TGTGCCAGCAGCTTATTCCGGCGGGAGGGCCCTAGGGCAGATACGCAGTATTTT. Protein: CASSLFRREGPRADTQYF.

Concerning this clone: Being one base from a much bigger clone, this may be a read error. The J gene is TRBJ1-5, the V gene TRBV5-8, with D perhaps TRBD1 (6 bases). Germline lookup yields CDR1 SGHTS and CDR2 YDEGEE. V was clipped by 5 bases and J by 2 bases, with 11 bases between them. This CDR3 spans 14 amino acids. CDR3 DNA sequence: TGTGCCAGCAGTTCCGAGGGGGGCAATCAGCCCCAGCATTTT. It yields the protein CASSSEGGNQPQHF. The full variable domain, its missing parts supplied by reference TRBV5-8 and TRBJ1-5, is EAGVTQSPTHLIKTRGQQATLRCSPISGHTSVYWYQQALGLGLQFLLWYDEGEERNRGNFPPRFSGRQFPNYSSELNVNALELEDSALYLCASSSEGGNQPQHFGDGTRLSIL.

J is TRBJ2-7 and V is TRBV9, with D perhaps matching TRBD2 (6 bases). The CDR3 extends over 15 amino acids. CDR1 SGDLS and CDR2 YYNGEE come from the germline V gene. V was clipped by 3 bases and J by 7 bases, with 20 bases between them. CDR3 nucleotide sequence: TGTGCCAGCAGCGCCATAGCGGACCCAACTCTTGAGCAGTACTTC. Its protein is CASSAIADPTLEQYF.

The genes are TRBV11-1 and TRBJ2-3, with 10 bases lining up with TRBD1. The J segment lost 4 bases and the V segment lost 5 bases, leaving 12 bases of the junction unmatched. CDR1 is SGHAT and CDR2 is FQDESV in the germline V gene (reference sequence). The CDR3 is 17 residues long. This CDR3 reads CASSPSPGDRGADTQYF. CDR3 DNA: TGTGCCAGCAGCCCATCGCCCGGGGACAGGGGTGCAGATACGCAGTATTTT.

The chain uses TRBV19 and TRBJ1-6; a possible D gene is TRBD1 (5 bases). The CDR3 length is 14 residues. The ends were cut back, 1 base at V and 10 bases at J, with 11 bases in the middle. In germline, CDR1 is LNHDA, CDR2 SQIVND (reference sequence). DNA for the CDR3: TGTGCCAGTAGTATAGGGCAGGGAAGATCACCCCTCCACTTT. Translating it yields CASSIGQGRSPLHF.

The rearrangement uses TRBV4-1 and TRBJ2-7; the match to TRBD2 covers 8 bases. Germline CDR1 is MGHRA and CDR2 is YSYEKL. CDR3 length: 16 amino acids. Losses at the gene ends were 3 bases for V and 0 bases for J; bases not matched to a gene: 7. DNA of the CDR3: TGCGCCAGCAGCCATCATCGAAGCGGGAGCTCCTACGAGCAGTACTTC. Translating gives CASSHHRSGSSYEQYF.

The rearrangement joins TRBV11-2 to TRBJ2-3; D remains ambiguous. V dropped 2 bases and J dropped 2 bases, with 11 bases sitting between them. Germline CDR1 and CDR2: SGHAT and FQNNGV. The CDR3 loop spans 15 amino acids. For the CDR3, the DNA is TGTGCCAGCAGCTTAAGTGAAAAGGCCACAGATACGCAGTATTTT. Translating it yields CASSLSEKATDTQYF.